Only a few counts were recorded for the clone carrying this TCR beta chain. Its target is unknown. The sample is drawn from a study of blood T cells in healthy people across ages. Overall study findings and caveats: Age brought a roughly linear fall in TCR beta diversity measured per million T cells. PBMC samples, being unsorted, prevented any conclusive comparison of naive and antigen-experienced cells. Naive T cell percentage showed a strong correlation with the diversity of TCR beta.

The CDR3 spans 14 residues. The V end lost 4 bases, the J end lost 4 bases, and 13 bases lay between the germline ends. Then a second PCR, running roughly 7 to 11 cycles, was carried out with a sample-barcoded 5' primer and a J-beta primer mix. CDR3-containing paired-end reads numbering at least 2.5 million came from each sample. TCRdb analysed the 5' RACE reads with MiXCR anew, one entry per CDR3 protein. This sample has just over 1 million distinct CDR3 sequences, with roughly 45% found just once. This rearrangement joins TRBV12-3 or TRBV12-4 to TRBJ2-5; tentatively, D is TRBD1 (5 bases). Material: blood. This TCR was recovered from a woman in her sixties or seventies in good health. CDR3 in amino acids: CASSWVTERETQYF. The CDR3, as DNA: TGTGCCAGCAGTTGGGTGACAGAAAGAGAGACCCAGTACTTC.